Listed below are T cell receptor beta chains from one sample, sequenced in a study of PD-L1 blockade in urothelial cancer. Sequencing was performed with immunoSEQ multiplex PCR; in TCRdb, only in-frame clones are kept and a portion is missing. This sample has some 50,000 clones; approximately 85% occur once, and the top ten carry approximately 2%. The sequenced sample was PBMCs, obtained around atezolizumab (anti-PD-L1) treatment. These receptors came from a man over 45 with urothelial cancer. CDR3s include the opening cysteine and the closing phenylalanine or tryptophan. Each record gives: V gene, J gene, clone size, CDR3 length, D gene, CDR3 DNA, CDR3 protein. D genes are given only for firm matches. Some rows have no size entry. The others give once, few or many, or a class for an expanded clone.

>TRBV28|TRBJ2-3|once|13|-
TGTGCCAGTTTAGGAGGAGGCACAGATACGCAGTATTTT
CASLGGGTDTQYF
>TRBV10-3|TRBJ1-5|once|17|-
TGTGCCATCAGTGAGTCAAACAGGCCCAACTTAAATCAGCCCCAGCATTTT
CAISESNRPNLNQPQHF
>TRBV30|TRBJ1-6|once|17|TRBD1
TGTGCCTGGAGCCCAATTCAGGGGGCGCATCATAATTCACCCCTCCACTTT
CAWSPIQGAHHNSPLHF
>TRBV19|TRBJ2-2|-|15|-
TGTGCCAGTAGTATATACCGGGATCTCACCGGGGAGCTGTTTTTT
CASSIYRDLTGELFF
>TRBV12-5|TRBJ2-1|-|16|-
TGTGCTAGTGCCCTGGAGGCCAGCAGGACCTACAATGAGCAGTTCTTC
CASALEASRTYNEQFF
>TRBV27|TRBJ2-7|-|13|TRBD2
TGTGCCAGCAGGAAGCGGGAATCCTACGAGCAGTACTTC
CASRKRESYEQYF
>TRBV4-1|TRBJ1-2|few|16|TRBD1
TGCGCCAGCAGCCCGGACAGGGTGACGTTTTTGAGAGGCTACACCTTC
CASSPDRVTFLRGYTF
>TRBV7-9|TRBJ1-3|-|19|TRBD1
TGTGCCAGCAGCTCAAACCCAGCGGACAGGGGGAACTCTGGAAACACCATATATTTT
CASSSNPADRGNSGNTIYF
>TRBV27|TRBJ2-7|-|15|TRBD1
TGTGCCAGCAGTTCCCTGATACAGGGGGAGTACGAGCAGTACTTC
CASSSLIQGEYEQYF
>TRBV19|TRBJ1-5|-|17|TRBD1
TGTGCCAGCAGGGACAGGGCAAGGAGGGCTGGCAATCAGCCCCAGCATTTT
CASRDRARRAGNQPQHF
>TRBV4-1|TRBJ2-3|medium-sized|14|TRBD1
TGCGCCAGCAGCCAAGAGACAGGGGTTTATACGCAGTATTTT
CASSQETGVYTQYF
>TRBV27|TRBJ2-2|once|13|-
TGTGCCAGCAGTTTTGGAGGCATCGGGGAGCTGTTTTTT
CASSFGGIGELFF
>TRBV10-3|TRBJ1-2|-|14|TRBD1
TGTGCCATACAACCTCAGGGGGGCGGCTATGGCTACACCTTC
CAIQPQGGGYGYTF
>TRBV30|TRBJ1-1|-|11|TRBD1
TGTGCCTGTTTACAGGGGGCTTTAGCTTTCTTT
CACLQGALAFF
>TRBV9|TRBJ1-1|once|15|-
TGTGCCAGCAGGCAAACCTCAGTGGGGCGAACTGAAGCTTTCTTT
CASRQTSVGRTEAFF
>TRBV19|TRBJ2-1|once|15|TRBD2
TGTGCCAGTAGGGGCGGGGGACGAGCTCACAATGAGCAGTTCTTC
CASRGGGRAHNEQFF
>TRBV5-1|TRBJ2-5|once|14|TRBD2
TGCGCCAGCAGTCCAGCGGGAGAGACAGAGACCCAGTACTTC
CASSPAGETETQYF
>TRBV27|TRBJ1-5|-|17|-
TGTGCCAGCAGTTTATCGGGCCGACAGACCGGCGATCAGCCCCAGCATTTT
CASSLSGRQTGDQPQHF
>TRBV2|TRBJ1-4|-|14|TRBD1
TGTGCCAACAGAGCCGGGACAGGGGGCGGAAAACTGTTTTTT
CANRAGTGGGKLFF
>TRBV28|TRBJ2-1|-|17|TRBD2
TGTGCCAGCAGTTCCCTCTCTAGCGGGAGTCGCTACAATGAGCAGTTCTTC
CASSSLSSGSRYNEQFF
>TRBV6-1|TRBJ1-5|once|13|-
TGTGCCAGCAGGGGACATTTTAATCAGCCCCAGCATTTT
CASRGHFNQPQHF
>TRBV10-2|TRBJ2-3|-|15|-
TGCGCCAGCAGTGGATGGGGGCTGGGGACAGATACGCAGTATTTT
CASSGWGLGTDTQYF
>TRBV7-6|TRBJ1-1|medium-sized|14|-
TGTGCCAGCAGCTTAGCGGGAGGCCAGACTGAAGCTTTCTTT
CASSLAGGQTEAFF
>TRBV30|TRBJ2-5|-|11|-
TGTGCCTGGAGTAGCAAAGAGACCCAGTACTTC
CAWSSKETQYF
>TRBV19|TRBJ2-6|-|19|TRBD2
TGTGCCAGTAGTATACGGAACGGGGGGGCGAGCTCTGGGGCCAACGTCCTGACTTTC
CASSIRNGGASSGANVLTF
>TRBV15|TRBJ2-5|-|15|-
TGTGCCACCAGCAGGTGGGGGCCTCAACAAGAGACCCAGTACTTC
CATSRWGPQQETQYF
>TRBV15|TRBJ2-3|-|14|-
TGTGCCACCAGCAGAGATAAATTCACAGATACGCAGTATTTT
CATSRDKFTDTQYF
>TRBV11-3|TRBJ2-5|once|11|-
TGTGCCAGCAGTAGTGGAGAGACCCAGTACTTC
CASSSGETQYF
>TRBV7-8|TRBJ1-1|few|17|-
TGTGCCAGCAGCTTGATTTTATTTGGACAATCAGACACTGAAGCTTTCTTT
CASSLILFGQSDTEAFF
>TRBV30|TRBJ1-3|-|17|TRBD1
TGTGCCTCCGCACTACGAGGGGGCGGCGGCTCCGGAAACACCATATATTTT
CASALRGGGGSGNTIYF
>TRBV29-1|TRBJ1-2|-|12|-
TGCAGCGTTCAACTCCCAGGGAATGGCTACACCTTC
CSVQLPGNGYTF
>TRBV27|TRBJ1-2|-|17|-
TGTGCCAGCAGAGATAGGGATAAAAACAGGGAAGACTATGGCTACACCTTC
CASRDRDKNREDYGYTF
>TRBV9|TRBJ1-4|-|16|-
TGTGCCAGCAGCGTACAGGGTGGTGCAACTAATGAAAAACTGTTTTTT
CASSVQGGATNEKLFF
>TRBV10-3|TRBJ1-4|-|14|TRBD1
TGTGCCATCAGTGAAACAGGGGAAGGGGAAAAACTGTTTTTT
CAISETGEGEKLFF
>TRBV10-2|TRBJ2-2|-|14|TRBD1
TGCGCCAGCAGGCAGACAGGGTCTGAAGGGGAGCTGTTTTTT
CASRQTGSEGELFF
>TRBV11-3|TRBJ2-7|-|12|-
TGTGCCAGCAGCTCCACCAGTTCCGAGCAGTACTTC
CASSSTSSEQYF
>TRBV5-1|TRBJ2-5|-|16|TRBD2
TGCGCCAGCAGCCCCCGACTAGCGGGAGGACGAGAGACCCAGTACTTC
CASSPRLAGGRETQYF
>TRBV6-5|TRBJ2-4|few|16|-
TGTGCCAGCAGTTACGCAACAGGGTTAGCCAAAAACATTCAGTACTTC
CASSYATGLAKNIQYF
>TRBV6-6|TRBJ1-5|-|14|TRBD1
TGTGCCAGCAGTTACTCGGCTGCGGGACAGGGGTGGCATTTT
CASSYSAAGQGWHF
>TRBV5-1|TRBJ2-3|-|15|-
TGCGCCAGCAGCTTGCAGGCCCGTAGCACAGATACGCAGTATTTT
CASSLQARSTDTQYF
>TRBV6-1|TRBJ1-5|-|14|-
TGTGCCAGCAAGGGGGATGGGGGCAATCAGCCCCAGCATTTT
CASKGDGGNQPQHF
>TRBV5-1|TRBJ2-1|-|14|-
TGCGCCAGCAGTCTCGGGACTTCCATGGGGGAGCAGTTCTTC
CASSLGTSMGEQFF
>TRBV5-1|TRBJ2-3|-|15|TRBD1
TGCGCCAGCGCTCTACAGGGGGCTAGCACAGATACGCAGTATTTT
CASALQGASTDTQYF
>TRBV7-9|TRBJ2-2|few|13|-
TGTGCCAGCAGCACCGGTCCGGTAGGGGAGCTGTTTTTT
CASSTGPVGELFF
>TRBV6-1|TRBJ1-6|few|15|TRBD1
TGTGCCAGCAGTGAAAGACAGGGGGTAGATTCACCCCTCCACTTT
CASSERQGVDSPLHF
>TRBV2|TRBJ2-6|-|15|-
TGTGCCAGCAGGAGGGCCCACTCTGGGGCCAACGTCCTGACTTTC
CASRRAHSGANVLTF
>TRBV18|TRBJ2-7|once|14|-
TGTGCCAGCTCACCAACACAGGTCTCCCTCGAGCAGTACTTC
CASSPTQVSLEQYF
>TRBV27|TRBJ2-1|-|15|TRBD2
TGTGCCAGCAGTTTTCACGGGGGGGCCTACAATGAGCAGTTCTTC
CASSFHGGAYNEQFF
>TRBV7-8|TRBJ2-7|once|14|TRBD2
TGTGCCAGCAGCTTAGGGACTAGGAGCTACGAGCAGTACTTC
CASSLGTRSYEQYF
>TRBV6-1|TRBJ2-2|-|11|-
TGTGCCAGCAGTGATCAAGGGGAGCTGTTTTTT
CASSDQGELFF
>TRBV4-1|TRBJ2-1|-|15|TRBD1
TGCGCCAGCAGCCCCCGGGACAGCTCCTACAATGAGCAGTTCTTC
CASSPRDSSYNEQFF
>TRBV14|TRBJ1-2|once|14|-
TGTGCCAGCAGCCAAGAGCCCGTGGGGGGAGGCTACACCTTC
CASSQEPVGGGYTF
>TRBV6-6|TRBJ1-4|-|16|-
TGTGCCAGCAGTTACCCGGCGGGGGGCCTTAATGAAAAACTGTTTTTT
CASSYPAGGLNEKLFF